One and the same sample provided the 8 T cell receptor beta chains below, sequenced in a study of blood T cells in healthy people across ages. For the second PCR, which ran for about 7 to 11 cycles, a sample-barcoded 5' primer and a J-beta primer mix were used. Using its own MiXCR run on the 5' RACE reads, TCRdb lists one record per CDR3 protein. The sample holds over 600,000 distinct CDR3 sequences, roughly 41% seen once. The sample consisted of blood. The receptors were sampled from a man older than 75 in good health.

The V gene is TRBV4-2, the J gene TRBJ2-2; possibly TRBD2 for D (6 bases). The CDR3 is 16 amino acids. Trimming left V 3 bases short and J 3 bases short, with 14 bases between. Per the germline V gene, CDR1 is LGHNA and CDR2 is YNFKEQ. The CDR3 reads CASSQLAEGHTGELFF. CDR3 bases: TGTGCCAGCAGCCAGTTAGCGGAGGGACACACCGGGGAGCTGTTTTTT.

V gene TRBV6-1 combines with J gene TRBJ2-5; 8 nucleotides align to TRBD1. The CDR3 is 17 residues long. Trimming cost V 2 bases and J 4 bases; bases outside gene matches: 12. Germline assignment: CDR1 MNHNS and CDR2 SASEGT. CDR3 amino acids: CASSETRTGKVPETQYF. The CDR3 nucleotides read TGTGCCAGCAGTGAAACGCGGACAGGGAAGGTTCCAGAGACCCAGTACTTC.

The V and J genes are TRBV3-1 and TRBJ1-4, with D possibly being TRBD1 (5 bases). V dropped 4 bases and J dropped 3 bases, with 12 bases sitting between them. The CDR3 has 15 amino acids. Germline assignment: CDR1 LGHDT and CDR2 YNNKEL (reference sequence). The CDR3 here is CASSPPGRANEKLFF. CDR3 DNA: TGTGCCAGCAGCCCGCCGGGACGGGCTAATGAAAAACTGTTTTTT. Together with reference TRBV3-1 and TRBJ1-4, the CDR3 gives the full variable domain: DTAVSQTPKYLVTQMGNDKSIKCEQNLGHDTMYWYKQDSKKFLKIMFSYNNKELIINETVPNRFSPKSPDKAHLNLHINSLELGDSAVYFCASSPPGRANEKLFFGSGTQLSVL.

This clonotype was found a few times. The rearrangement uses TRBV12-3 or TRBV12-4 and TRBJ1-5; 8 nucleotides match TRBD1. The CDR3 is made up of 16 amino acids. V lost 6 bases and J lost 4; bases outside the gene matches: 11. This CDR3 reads CASRSRQGRRNQPQHF. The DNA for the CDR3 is TGTGCCAGCAGGTCAAGACAGGGGAGAAGGAATCAGCCCCAGCATTTT.

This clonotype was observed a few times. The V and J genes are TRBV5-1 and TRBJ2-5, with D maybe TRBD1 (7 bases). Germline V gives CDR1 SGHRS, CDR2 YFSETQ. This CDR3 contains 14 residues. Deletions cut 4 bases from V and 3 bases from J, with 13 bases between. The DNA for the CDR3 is TGCGCCAGCAGCAGACAGGGAGGCGAAGAGACCCAGTACTTC. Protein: CASSRQGGEETQYF. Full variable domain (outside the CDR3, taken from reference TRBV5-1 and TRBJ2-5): KAGVTQTPRYLIKTRGQQVTLSCSPISGHRSVSWYQQTPGQGLQFLFEYFSETQRNKGNFPGRFSGRQFSNSRSEMNVSTLELGDSALYLCASSRQGGEETQYFGPGTRLLVL.

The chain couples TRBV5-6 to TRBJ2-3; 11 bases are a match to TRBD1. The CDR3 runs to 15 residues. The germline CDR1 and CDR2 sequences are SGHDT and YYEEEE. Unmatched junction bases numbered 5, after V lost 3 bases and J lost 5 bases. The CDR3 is CASSYGTGGGDTQYF. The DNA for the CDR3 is TGTGCCAGCAGCTACGGGACAGGGGGTGGAGATACGCAGTATTTT.

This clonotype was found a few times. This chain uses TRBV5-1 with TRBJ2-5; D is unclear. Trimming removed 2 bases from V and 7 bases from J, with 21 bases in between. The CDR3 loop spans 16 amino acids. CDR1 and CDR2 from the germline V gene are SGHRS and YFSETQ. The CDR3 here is CASSFRAETQIGTQYF. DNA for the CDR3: TGCGCCAGCAGCTTCCGGGCGGAAACACAGATTGGGACCCAGTACTTC.

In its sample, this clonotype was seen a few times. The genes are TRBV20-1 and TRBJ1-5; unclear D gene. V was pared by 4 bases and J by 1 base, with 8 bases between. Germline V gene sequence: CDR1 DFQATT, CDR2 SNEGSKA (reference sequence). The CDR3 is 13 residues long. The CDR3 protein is CSATNKSNQPQHF. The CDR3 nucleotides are TGCAGTGCTACTAACAAAAGCAATCAGCCCCAGCATTTT.